What follows describes a single T cell receptor (beta chain). The target antigen is unknown. The data stem from a study of T cell responses to AZD1222 COVID-19 vaccine. Study-wide findings and caveats: Per reports, nearly half of all spike-specific TCRs target regions that are unmutated in variants. The donor group comprised mostly white British people and more females; the analysis possibly underestimated clonal diversity. Spike-wide coverage was observed for vaccine-associated CD4 TCRs, with dominant responses at 160-218 and 743-854. Receipt of two AZD1222 doses was followed by a rise in Spike-specific TCR breadth and depth.

Assay: immunoSEQ multiplex PCR; the TCRdb copy retains only in-frame clones and omits some. The data contain just over 80,000 clones, approximately 90% of them singletons. The sequencing used peripheral blood, collected on day 0 of AZD1222 vaccination. The TCR sequence derives from an adult in good health.

CDR3 sequence: CASSPSNGNTIYF. As DNA, the CDR3 is TGTGCCAGCAGCCCCTCGAACGGAAACACCATATATTTT. The chain links TRBV7-9 to TRBJ1-3; D is ambiguous. The V gene's germline CDR1 is SEHNR and CDR2 FQNEAQ (reference sequence). The CDR3 runs to 13 residues. The V and J ends lost 5 bases and 4 bases respectively, with 9 bases between them.